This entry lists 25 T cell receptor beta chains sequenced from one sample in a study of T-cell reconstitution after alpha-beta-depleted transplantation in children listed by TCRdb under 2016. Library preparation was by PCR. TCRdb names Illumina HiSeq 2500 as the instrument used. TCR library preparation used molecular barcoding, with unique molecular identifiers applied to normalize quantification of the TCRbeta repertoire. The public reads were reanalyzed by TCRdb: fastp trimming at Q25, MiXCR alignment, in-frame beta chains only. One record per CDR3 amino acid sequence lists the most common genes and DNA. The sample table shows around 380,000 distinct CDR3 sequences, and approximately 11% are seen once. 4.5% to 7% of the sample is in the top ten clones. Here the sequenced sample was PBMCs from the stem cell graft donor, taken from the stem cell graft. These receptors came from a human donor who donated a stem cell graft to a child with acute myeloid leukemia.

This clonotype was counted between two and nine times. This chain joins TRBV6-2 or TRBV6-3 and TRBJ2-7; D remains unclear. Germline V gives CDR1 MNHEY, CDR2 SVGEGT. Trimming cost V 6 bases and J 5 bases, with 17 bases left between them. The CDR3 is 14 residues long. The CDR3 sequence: CASSQPDRVHEQYF. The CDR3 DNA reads TGTGCCAGCAGCCAGCCGGACCGTGTGCACGAGCAGTACTTC.

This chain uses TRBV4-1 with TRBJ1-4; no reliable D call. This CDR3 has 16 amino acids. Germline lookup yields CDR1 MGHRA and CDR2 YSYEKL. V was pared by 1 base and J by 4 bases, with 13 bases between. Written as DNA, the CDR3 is TGCGCCAGCAGCCAAGGGAGGCTACGCCTTAATGAAAAACTGTTTTTT. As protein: CASSQGRLRLNEKLFF.

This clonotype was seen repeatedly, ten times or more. CDR3 loop: CAISESSGGNTGELFF. The CDR3 bases are TGTGCCATCAGTGAGTCAAGCGGGGGCAACACCGGGGAGCTGTTTTTT. V gene TRBV10-3 combines with J gene TRBJ2-2, with 8 bases identical to TRBD2. The CDR3 totals 16 residues. CDR1 and CDR2 from the germline V gene are ENHRY and SYGVKD. With V trimmed by 0 bases and J by 2 bases, 2 bases remained unmatched.

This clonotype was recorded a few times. CDR3 bases: TGTGCCAGCCATGAGGTCGACGAGCAGTACTTC. As protein: CASHEVDEQYF. The chain links TRBV6-1 to TRBJ2-7; D gene uncertain. The V end lost 8 bases, the J end lost 5 bases, and 10 bases lay between the germline ends. The CDR3 sequence is 11 residues long. Germline CDR1 MNHNS, CDR2 SASEGT.

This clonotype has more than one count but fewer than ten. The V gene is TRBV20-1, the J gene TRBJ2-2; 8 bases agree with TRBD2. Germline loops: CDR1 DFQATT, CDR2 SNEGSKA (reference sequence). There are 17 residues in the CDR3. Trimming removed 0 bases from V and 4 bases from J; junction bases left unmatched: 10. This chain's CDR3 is CSAREVRGLAGTGELFF. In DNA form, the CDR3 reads TGCAGTGCTAGAGAGGTCCGAGGGCTAGCGGGCACCGGGGAGCTGTTTTTT.

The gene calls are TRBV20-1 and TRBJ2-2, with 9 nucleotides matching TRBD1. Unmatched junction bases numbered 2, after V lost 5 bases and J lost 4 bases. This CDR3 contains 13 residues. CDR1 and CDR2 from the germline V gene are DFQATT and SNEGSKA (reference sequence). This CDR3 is CSAVQGATGELFF. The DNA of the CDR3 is TGCAGTGCTGTACAGGGGGCCACCGGGGAGCTGTTTTTT.

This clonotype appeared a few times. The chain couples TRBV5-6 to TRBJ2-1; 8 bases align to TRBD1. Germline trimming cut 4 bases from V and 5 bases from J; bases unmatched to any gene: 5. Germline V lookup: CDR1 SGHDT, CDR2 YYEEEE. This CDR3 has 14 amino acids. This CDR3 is CASSNGQGNNEQFF. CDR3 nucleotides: TGTGCCAGCAGCAACGGACAGGGTAACAATGAGCAGTTCTTC.

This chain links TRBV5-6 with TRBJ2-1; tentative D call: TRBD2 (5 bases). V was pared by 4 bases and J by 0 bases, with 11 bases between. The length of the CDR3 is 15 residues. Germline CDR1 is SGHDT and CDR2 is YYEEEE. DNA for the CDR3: TGTGCCAGCAGCGATACGGGAAGCTCCTACAATGAGCAGTTCTTC. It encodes CASSDTGSSYNEQFF.

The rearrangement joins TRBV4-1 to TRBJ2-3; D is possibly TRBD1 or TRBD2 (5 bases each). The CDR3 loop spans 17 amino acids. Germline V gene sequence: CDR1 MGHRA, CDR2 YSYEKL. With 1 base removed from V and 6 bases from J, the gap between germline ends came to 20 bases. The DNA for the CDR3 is TGCGCCAGCAGCCAAGTTGTCGGGACGGTATACACCGATACGCAGTATTTT. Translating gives CASSQVVGTVYTDTQYF.

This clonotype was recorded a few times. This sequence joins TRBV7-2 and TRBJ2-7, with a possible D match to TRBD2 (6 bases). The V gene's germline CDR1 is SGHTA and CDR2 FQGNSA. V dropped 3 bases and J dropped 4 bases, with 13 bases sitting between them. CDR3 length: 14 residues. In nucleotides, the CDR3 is TGTGCCAGCAGCTTCGGGAGCAAACCTTACGAGCAGTACTTC. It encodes CASSFGSKPYEQYF.

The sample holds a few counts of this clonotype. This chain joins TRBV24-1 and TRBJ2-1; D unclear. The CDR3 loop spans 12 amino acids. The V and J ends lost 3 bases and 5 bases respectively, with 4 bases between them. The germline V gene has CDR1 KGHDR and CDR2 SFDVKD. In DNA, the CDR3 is TGTGCCACCAGTGATAAGAACAATGAGCAGTTCTTC. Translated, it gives CATSDKNNEQFF.

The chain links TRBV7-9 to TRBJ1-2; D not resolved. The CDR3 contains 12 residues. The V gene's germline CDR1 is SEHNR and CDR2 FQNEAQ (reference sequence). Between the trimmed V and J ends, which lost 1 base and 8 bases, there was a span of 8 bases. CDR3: CASSLGVLGYTF. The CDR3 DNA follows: TGTGCCAGCAGCTTAGGAGTCTTGGGCTACACCTTC.

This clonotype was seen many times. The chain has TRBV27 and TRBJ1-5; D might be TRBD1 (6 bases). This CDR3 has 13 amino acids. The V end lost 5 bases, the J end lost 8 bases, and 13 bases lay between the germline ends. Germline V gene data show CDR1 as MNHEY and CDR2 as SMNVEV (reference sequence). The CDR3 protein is CASSPGGREPQHF. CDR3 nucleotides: TGTGCCAGCAGTCCGGGGGGCAGAGAGCCCCAGCATTTT.

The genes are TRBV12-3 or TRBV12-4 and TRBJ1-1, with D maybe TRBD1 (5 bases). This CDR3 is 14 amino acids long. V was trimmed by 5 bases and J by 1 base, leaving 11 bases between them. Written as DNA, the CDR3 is TGTGCCAGCAGTCCGGGACGTCGGAACACTGAAGCTTTCTTT. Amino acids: CASSPGRRNTEAFF.

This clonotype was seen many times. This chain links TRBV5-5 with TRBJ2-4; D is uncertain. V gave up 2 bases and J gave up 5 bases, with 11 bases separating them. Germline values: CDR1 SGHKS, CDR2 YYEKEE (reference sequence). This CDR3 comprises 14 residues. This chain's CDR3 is CASSLLQSENIQYF. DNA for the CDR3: TGTGCCAGCAGCTTACTACAGAGCGAAAACATTCAGTACTTC.

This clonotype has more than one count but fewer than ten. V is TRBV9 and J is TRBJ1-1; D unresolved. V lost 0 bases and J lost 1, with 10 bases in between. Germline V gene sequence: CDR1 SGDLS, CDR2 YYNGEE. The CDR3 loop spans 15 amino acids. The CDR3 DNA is TGTGCCAGCAGCGTAGTCAGCACGGGGAACACTGAAGCTTTCTTT. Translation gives CASSVVSTGNTEAFF.

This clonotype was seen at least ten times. The CDR3 spells CASSLGGRNTEAFF. Written as DNA, the CDR3 is TGTGCCAGCAGCTTGGGGGGGCGGAACACTGAAGCTTTCTTT. The rearrangement joins TRBV7-3 to TRBJ1-1; a possible D gene is TRBD1 (6 bases). CDR3 length equals 14 residues. CDR1 and CDR2 (germline): SGHTA, FQGTGA. V lost 3 bases, J lost 1 base, and 9 bases lay in between.

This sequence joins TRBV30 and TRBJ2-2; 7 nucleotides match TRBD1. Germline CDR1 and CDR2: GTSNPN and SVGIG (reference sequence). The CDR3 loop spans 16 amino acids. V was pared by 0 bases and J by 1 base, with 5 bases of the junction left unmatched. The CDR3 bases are TGTGCCTGGAGTGTTCTCCGGACAGGGAACACCGGGGAGCTGTTTTTT. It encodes CAWSVLRTGNTGELFF. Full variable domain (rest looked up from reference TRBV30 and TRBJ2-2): SQTIHQWPATLVQPVGSPLSLECTVEGTSNPNLYWYRQAAGRGLQLLFYSVGIGQISSEVPQNLSASRPQDRQFILSSKKLLLSDSGFYLCAWSVLRTGNTGELFFGEGSRLTVL.

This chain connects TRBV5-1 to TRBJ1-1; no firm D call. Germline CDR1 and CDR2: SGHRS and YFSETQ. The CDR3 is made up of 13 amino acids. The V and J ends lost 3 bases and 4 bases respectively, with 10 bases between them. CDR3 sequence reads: CASSWSKGTEAFF. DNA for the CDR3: TGCGCCAGCAGCTGGTCGAAGGGCACTGAAGCTTTCTTT. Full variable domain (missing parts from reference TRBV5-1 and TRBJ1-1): KAGVTQTPRYLIKTRGQQVTLSCSPISGHRSVSWYQQTPGQGLQFLFEYFSETQRNKGNFPGRFSGRQFSNSRSEMNVSTLELGDSALYLCASSWSKGTEAFFGQGTRLTVV.

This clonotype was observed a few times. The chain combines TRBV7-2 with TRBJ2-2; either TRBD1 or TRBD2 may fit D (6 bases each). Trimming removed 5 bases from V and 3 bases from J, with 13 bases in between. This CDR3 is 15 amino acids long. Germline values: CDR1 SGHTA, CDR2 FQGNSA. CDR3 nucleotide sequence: TGTGCCAGCAGCCAGACGGGGGCGCACACCGGGGAGCTGTTTTTT. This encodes CASSQTGAHTGELFF.

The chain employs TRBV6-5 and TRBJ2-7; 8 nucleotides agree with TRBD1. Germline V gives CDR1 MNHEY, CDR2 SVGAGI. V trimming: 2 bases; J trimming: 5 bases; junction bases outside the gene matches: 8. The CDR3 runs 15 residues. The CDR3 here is CASSYRQGTTHEQYF. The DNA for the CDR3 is TGTGCCAGCAGTTACCGACAGGGGACAACCCACGAGCAGTACTTC.

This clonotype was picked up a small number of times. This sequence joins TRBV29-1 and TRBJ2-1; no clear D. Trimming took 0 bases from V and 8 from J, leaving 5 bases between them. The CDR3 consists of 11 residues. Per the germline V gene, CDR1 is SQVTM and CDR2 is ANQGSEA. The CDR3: CSVEDLYEQFF. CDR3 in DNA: TGCAGCGTTGAAGATCTTTATGAGCAGTTCTTC.

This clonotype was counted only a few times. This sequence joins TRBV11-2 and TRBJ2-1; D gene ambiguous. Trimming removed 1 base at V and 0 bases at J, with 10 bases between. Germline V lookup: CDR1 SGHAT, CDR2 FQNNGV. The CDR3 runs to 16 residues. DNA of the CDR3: TGTGCCAGCAGCTTAGGTCTGCGAAGCTCCTACAATGAGCAGTTCTTC. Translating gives CASSLGLRSSYNEQFF.

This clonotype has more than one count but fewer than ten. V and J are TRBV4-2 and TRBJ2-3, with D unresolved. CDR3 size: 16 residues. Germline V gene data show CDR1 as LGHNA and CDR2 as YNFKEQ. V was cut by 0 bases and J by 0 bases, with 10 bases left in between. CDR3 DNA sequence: TGTGCCAGCAGCCAAGATGTCGACTTAAGCACAGATACGCAGTATTTT. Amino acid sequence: CASSQDVDLSTDTQYF.

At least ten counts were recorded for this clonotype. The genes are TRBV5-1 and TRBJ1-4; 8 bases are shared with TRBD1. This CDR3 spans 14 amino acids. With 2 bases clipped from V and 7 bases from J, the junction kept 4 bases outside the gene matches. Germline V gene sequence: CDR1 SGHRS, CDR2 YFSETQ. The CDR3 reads CASSLRTGREKLFF. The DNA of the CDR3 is TGCGCCAGCAGCTTAAGGACAGGGCGTGAAAAACTGTTTTTT.